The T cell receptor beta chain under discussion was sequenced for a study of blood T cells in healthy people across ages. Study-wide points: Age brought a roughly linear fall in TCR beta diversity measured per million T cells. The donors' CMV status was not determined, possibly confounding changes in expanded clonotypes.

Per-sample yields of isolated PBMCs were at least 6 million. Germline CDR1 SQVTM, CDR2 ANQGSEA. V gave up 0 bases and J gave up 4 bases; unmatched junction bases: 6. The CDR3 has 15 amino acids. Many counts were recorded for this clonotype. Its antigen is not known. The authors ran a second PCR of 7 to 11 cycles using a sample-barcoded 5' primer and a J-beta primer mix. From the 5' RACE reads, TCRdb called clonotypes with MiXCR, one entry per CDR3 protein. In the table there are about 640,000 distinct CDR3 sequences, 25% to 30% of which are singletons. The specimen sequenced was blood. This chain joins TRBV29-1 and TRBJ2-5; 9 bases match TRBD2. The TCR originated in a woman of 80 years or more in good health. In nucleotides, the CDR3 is TGCAGCGTTGAAGATTTGCGGGGGGGCGGAGAGACCCAGTACTTC. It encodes CSVEDLRGGGETQYF.